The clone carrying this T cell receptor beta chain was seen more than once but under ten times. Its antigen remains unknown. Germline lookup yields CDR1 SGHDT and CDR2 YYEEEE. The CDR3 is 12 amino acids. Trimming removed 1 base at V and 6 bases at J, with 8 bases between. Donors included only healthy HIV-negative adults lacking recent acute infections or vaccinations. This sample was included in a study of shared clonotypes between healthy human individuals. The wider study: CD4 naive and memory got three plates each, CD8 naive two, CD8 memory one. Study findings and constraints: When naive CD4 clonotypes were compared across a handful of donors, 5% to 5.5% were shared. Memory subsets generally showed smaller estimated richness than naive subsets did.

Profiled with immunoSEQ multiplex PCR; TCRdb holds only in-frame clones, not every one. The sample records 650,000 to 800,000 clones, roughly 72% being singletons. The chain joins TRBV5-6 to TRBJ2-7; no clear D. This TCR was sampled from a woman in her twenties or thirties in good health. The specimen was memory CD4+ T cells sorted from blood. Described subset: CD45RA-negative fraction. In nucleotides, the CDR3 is TGTGCCAGCAGCTTGATATCTGCCGAGCAGTACTTC. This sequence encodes CASSLISAEQYF.